Listed below are T cell receptor beta chains from one sample, sequenced in a study of blood T cell repertoires in COVID-19. The data were produced by immunoSEQ multiplex PCR, yet TCRdb's version contains in-frame clones alone and is incomplete. This repertoire shows about 52,000 clones, roughly 83% found once; its top ten account for around 24%. Sequencing used peripheral blood. The receptors shown here come from a woman of 80 years or more with acute or convalescent COVID-19. The CDR3 runs from the conserved cysteine through the conserved F or W. D genes are given only for firm matches. Some rows have no size entry. The others give once, few or many, or a class for an expanded clone.

abundance	v_gene	d_gene	j_gene	CDR3aa	CDR3nt
once	TRBV11-3	NA	TRBJ2-7	CASRNTGHRSYEQYF	TGTGCCAGCAGGAATACGGGACACAGGTCCTACGAGCAGTACTTC
NA	TRBV29-1	TRBD1	TRBJ1-2	CSVLTGGEDGGYTF	TGCAGCGTCCTGACAGGGGGCGAGGATGGGGGCTACACCTTC
few	TRBV11-1	NA	TRBJ2-1	CASSSTPLGYEQFF	TGTGCCAGCAGCTCTACCCCGTTGGGCTATGAGCAGTTCTTC
NA	TRBV14	TRBD1	TRBJ2-1	CASSQWGQKNNEQFF	TGTGCCAGCAGCCAATGGGGACAGAAAAACAATGAGCAGTTCTTC
NA	TRBV18	NA	TRBJ1-1	CASSPNRDTEAFF	TGTGCCAGCTCACCCAACAGGGACACTGAAGCTTTCTTT
NA	TRBV5-1	TRBD1	TRBJ2-1	CASSLAGQGVGYEQFF	TGCGCCAGCAGCTTGGCAGGGCAGGGGGTTGGTTATGAGCAGTTCTTC
NA	TRBV16	NA	TRBJ1-3	CASSHGVSGNTIYF	TGTGCCAGCAGCCACGGGGTCTCTGGAAACACCATATATTTT
few	TRBV4-1	TRBD1	TRBJ1-2	CASSPRGQDTNYGYTF	TGCGCCAGCAGCCCGCGGGGACAGGATACAAACTATGGCTACACCTTC
NA	TRBV6-5	TRBD1	TRBJ2-7	CATRTGHEQYF	TGTGCCACCAGGACAGGGCACGAGCAGTACTTC
once	TRBV7-6	NA	TRBJ2-7	CASSLVAGKYEQYF	TGTGCCAGCAGCTTAGTGGCAGGGAAGTACGAGCAGTACTTC